One and the same sample provided the 6 T cell receptor beta chains below, sequenced in a study of cytomegalovirus exposure and HLA in healthy donors. Clones were read by immunoSEQ multiplex PCR, and TCRdb kept only the in-frame ones, dropping some. The table includes about 74,000 clones, about 93% detected once. The sequenced sample was PBMCs. These receptors were obtained from a man aged 18 to 30 in good health and CMV-seropositive.

The gene calls are TRBV7-9 and TRBJ1-5, with D unclear. The germline V gene has CDR1 SEHNR and CDR2 FQNEAQ (reference sequence). The CDR3 is made up of 15 amino acids. Trimming cost V 5 bases and J 2 bases, with 13 bases left between them. For the CDR3, the DNA is TGTGCCAGCAGCCACGTAGGGAGCGGCAATCAGCCCCAGCATTTT. Its protein is CASSHVGSGNQPQHF.

This rearrangement joins TRBV19 to TRBJ1-1, with 8 bases that match TRBD1. Germline V lookup: CDR1 LNHDA, CDR2 SQIVND (reference sequence). The V gene end was trimmed by 10 bases and the J gene end by 8 bases; junction bases not matched to a gene: 12. CDR3 length: 13 residues. Here the CDR3 DNA reads TGTGCCATCGCGGGCCAGGGGGCGGGGGAAGCTTTCTTT. Amino acids: CAIAGQGAGEAFF.

The chain couples TRBV11-2 to TRBJ2-5; D unclear. The CDR3 covers 14 residues. Looked up from germline, CDR1 is SGHAT and CDR2 is FQNNGV. The V gene lost 1 base and the J gene lost 2 bases, with 8 bases spanning the gap. The CDR3 region has the DNA TGTGCCAGCAGCTTAGGACAAGTACAAGAGACCCAGTACTTC. Protein product: CASSLGQVQETQYF.

The chain joins TRBV9 to TRBJ2-7; 8 bases are shared with TRBD1. V lost 5 bases, J lost 0 bases, and 10 bases stayed unmatched. Germline V CDR1 and CDR2: SGDLS, YYNGEE. The CDR3 sequence is 16 residues long. The CDR3 protein is CASSRSSGTGSYEQYF. For the CDR3, the DNA is TGTGCCAGCAGTCGCTCCTCCGGGACAGGCTCCTACGAGCAGTACTTC.

V is TRBV13 and J is TRBJ2-2, with D perhaps matching TRBD1 (5 bases). Trimming took 2 bases from V and 3 from J, leaving 13 bases between them. The germline V gene encodes CDR1 PRHDT and CDR2 FYEKMQ (reference sequence). The CDR3 consists of 16 residues. In DNA form, the CDR3 reads TGTGCCAGCAGCTTATCTCCACAGGCCTACACCGGGGAGCTGTTTTTT. Encoded protein: CASSLSPQAYTGELFF.

V usage is TRBV6-1 and J usage is TRBJ2-4; D may be TRBD1 (6 bases). The germline V gene has CDR1 MNHNS and CDR2 SASEGT. The CDR3 totals 16 residues. Deletions cut 3 bases from V and 0 bases from J, with 12 bases between. CDR3 bases: TGTGCCAGCAGTGACCGGGACATTTTAGCCAAAAACATTCAGTACTTC. Encoded protein: CASSDRDILAKNIQYF.